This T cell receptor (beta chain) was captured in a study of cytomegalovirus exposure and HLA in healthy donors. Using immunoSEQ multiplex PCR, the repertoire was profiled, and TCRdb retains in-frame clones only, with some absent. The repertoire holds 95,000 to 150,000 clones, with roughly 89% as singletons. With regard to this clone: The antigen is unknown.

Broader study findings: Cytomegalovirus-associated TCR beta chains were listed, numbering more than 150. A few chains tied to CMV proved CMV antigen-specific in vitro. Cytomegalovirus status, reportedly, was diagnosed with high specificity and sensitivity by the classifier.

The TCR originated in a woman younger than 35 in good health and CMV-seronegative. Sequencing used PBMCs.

The CDR3 loop reads CASRDGGGFGYTF. The CDR3 nucleotides read TGTGCCAGCAGAGACGGGGGGGGCTTTGGCTACACCTTC. The genes are TRBV6-5 and TRBJ1-2, with D perhaps TRBD1 (6 bases). The CDR3 consists of 13 residues. The germline gives CDR1 MNHEY, CDR2 SVGAGI. V gave up 6 bases and J gave up 7 bases, with 15 bases separating them.